This TCR beta chain was sequenced during a study of human T cells and chemical hapten exposure. Study-level background: The study patch tested 0.01% DPC on the upper back and read results at 6 days. TCR yield per sample varied, mainly due to pooled library volumes.

Germline V gene lookup returns CDR1 MNHEY and CDR2 SVGAGI. This CDR3 is built from 11 residues. V lost 6 bases to trimming and J lost 8 bases, with 10 bases between them. TCRdb processed the RACE reads anew with MiXCR; each CDR3 protein has one entry. Of about 93,000 distinct CDR3 sequences in the sample, around 8.8% are singletons; the top ten hold about 2.5%. Time point specified: pre-sensitization, week 0. The sample's treatment: therapeutic diphenylcyclopropenone sensitization with weekly scalp DPC. This clonotype was observed a few times. The sequenced sample was whole blood, obtained in connection with sensitization to the hapten diphenylcyclopropenone (DPC). The chain recombines TRBV6-5 with TRBJ1-1; D remains ambiguous. The origin of this receptor is a man aged 40-49 years with alopecia areata. Some clones in this sample may be carry-over from other donors' samples. The CDR3 protein is CASSSPVEAFF. CDR3 nucleotide sequence: TGTGCCAGCAGCTCACCAGTCGAAGCTTTCTTT.